The T cell receptor beta chain under discussion was sequenced for a study of T cell responses to AZD1222 COVID-19 vaccine. Whole-study results and caveats: Scientists sampled the repertoires only once the peak T cell response had passed. At study baseline, merely more than 5 AZD1222 recipients were seropositive. Females made up more of the donors, who were largely white British, and clonal diversity may have come out too low.

Worth noting for this clone: Antigen unknown.

Using immunoSEQ multiplex PCR, the repertoire was profiled, and TCRdb retains in-frame clones only, with some absent. The repertoire holds 120,000 or so clones, with more than 65% as singletons. V shed 0 bases, J shed 2 bases, and the junction held 2 bases outside the gene matches. The CDR3 has 16 residues. From germline, CDR1 is SGDLS and CDR2 YYNGEE. Second-dose recipients at about 4 or about 12 weeks were treated as one pooled group. The receptor's source is an adult who received the AZD1222 COVID-19 vaccine. The sample here was peripheral blood, taken 28 days after the second AZD1222 dose. The chain combines TRBV9 with TRBJ2-3; 11 bases map to TRBD2. CDR3 residues: CASSVASGGLTDTQYF. CDR3 nucleotide sequence: TGTGCCAGCAGCGTAGCTAGCGGGGGGCTCACAGATACGCAGTATTTT.